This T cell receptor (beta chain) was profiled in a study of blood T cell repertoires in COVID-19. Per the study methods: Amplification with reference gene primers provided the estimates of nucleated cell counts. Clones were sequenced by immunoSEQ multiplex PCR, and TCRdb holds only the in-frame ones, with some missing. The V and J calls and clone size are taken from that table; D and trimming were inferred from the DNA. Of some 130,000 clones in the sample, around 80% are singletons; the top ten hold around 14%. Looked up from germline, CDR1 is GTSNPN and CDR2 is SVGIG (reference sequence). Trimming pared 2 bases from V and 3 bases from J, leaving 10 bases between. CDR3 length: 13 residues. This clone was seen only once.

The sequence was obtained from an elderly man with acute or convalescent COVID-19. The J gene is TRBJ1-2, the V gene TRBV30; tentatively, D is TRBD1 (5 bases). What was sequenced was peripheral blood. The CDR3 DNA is TGTGCCTGGAGTCAGGGTCGGGACTATGGCTACACCTTC. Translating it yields CAWSQGRDYGYTF.